The rows below give T cell receptor beta chains drawn from one sample of a study of CD8+ T cells in alopecia areata. Clones were sequenced by immunoSEQ multiplex PCR, and TCRdb holds only the in-frame ones, with some missing. The table records 70,000 or so clones, around 30% of them present only once. The starting material was CD8+ T cells sorted from blood, obtained at week 4, from a patient treated with tofacitinib. These receptors were collected from a human donor with alopecia areata. CDR3s include the opening cysteine and the closing phenylalanine or tryptophan. The order of the fields is CDR3 protein, J gene, V gene.

CSVDPRTDTQYF,TRBJ2-3,TRBV29-1
CASSSRPGEPQHF,TRBJ1-5,TRBV7-9
CSVETTGELFF,TRBJ2-2,TRBV29-1
CAYDTGNQPQHF,TRBJ1-5,TRBV30
CASSDRTSGGAHEQYF,TRBJ2-7,TRBV9
CASSGSPADGELFF,TRBJ2-2,TRBV2
CASSVGGRATNEKLFF,TRBJ1-4,TRBV9
CASSVDDNEQFF,TRBJ2-1,TRBV5-4
CASSAPDSARGEQYF,TRBJ2-7,TRBV27
CSVDLGGDPRTSYGYTF,TRBJ1-2,TRBV29-1
CSALLAGGGELFF,TRBJ2-2,TRBV29-1
CASSEVAGDGPEGTQYF,TRBJ2-5,TRBV25-1
CAWKPGSAYDTQYF,TRBJ2-3,TRBV30
CASRLIRTPTYGYTF,TRBJ1-2,TRBV5-6
CASSQAYNEQFF,TRBJ2-1,TRBV14
CSVEWFYGYTF,TRBJ1-2,TRBV29-1
CSVDAGGVNTGELFF,TRBJ2-2,TRBV29-1
CASSIGTGAEQYF,TRBJ2-7,TRBV19
CSVGDRDTYEQYF,TRBJ2-7,TRBV29-1
CASSLVGSSAPYEQYF,TRBJ2-7,TRBV7-9
CASSEGGYEQYF,TRBJ2-7,TRBV25-1
CASGGPTTGLETQYF,TRBJ2-5,TRBV2
CASSLSRDPGDYGYTF,TRBJ1-2,TRBV4-1
CASSPLSYGYTF,TRBJ1-2,TRBV7-9
CASSQIRGREETQYF,TRBJ2-5,TRBV14
CSVPGGGDGYTF,TRBJ1-2,TRBV29-1
CAWSVSEGSEQFF,TRBJ2-1,TRBV30
CASSLGSSSYEQYF,TRBJ2-7,TRBV27
CASSFPGQGVYEQYF,TRBJ2-7,TRBV13
CATSRAAGDSAF,TRBJ1-2,TRBV15
CASSLNHRGQETQYF,TRBJ2-5,TRBV7-9
CASSPRLYNEQFF,TRBJ2-1,TRBV27
CASKSRGTLAALQETQYF,TRBJ2-5,TRBV7-8
CASSSFAGGTQETQYF,TRBJ2-5,TRBV11-2
CAGHGNTQYF,TRBJ2-3,TRBV30
CASSLPSDGEQFF,TRBJ2-1,TRBV7-6
CASSDRDRGLLYEQYF,TRBJ2-7,TRBV13
CSVVLAGGGEQFF,TRBJ2-1,TRBV29-1
CASTPDGAYNEQFF,TRBJ2-1,TRBV7-9
CASSPLTAATNEKLFF,TRBJ1-4,TRBV7-9
CASHELEDNSYEQYF,TRBJ2-7,TRBV2
CASSRGRYTF,TRBJ1-2,TRBV28
CASRPGTGIYNEQFF,TRBJ2-1,TRBV2
CASSLQLAGAYYEQYF,TRBJ2-7,TRBV7-9
CSVETGAGTGEQYF,TRBJ2-7,TRBV29-1
CAWSVHRDQQFF,TRBJ2-1,TRBV30
CASSLSRVDTGELFF,TRBJ2-2,TRBV7-7
CASSVGGRNHEQYF,TRBJ2-7,TRBV9
CSVVRGSPARETQYF,TRBJ2-5,TRBV29-1
CASSLRYWGNTEAFF,TRBJ1-1,TRBV5-1
CSVDRGSAEQYF,TRBJ2-7,TRBV29-1
CASSFRGTNYGYTF,TRBJ1-2,TRBV27
CASSLATGAYEQYF,TRBJ2-7,TRBV5-1
CASSGSEQFF,TRBJ2-1,TRBV9
CSVDLVGANEQFF,TRBJ2-1,TRBV29-1